Reported below is one T cell receptor (beta chain). The target antigen is unknown. These data originate in a study of regulatory dendritic cells for organ transplantation. Study overall: Regulatory dendritic cells came from monocytes given vitamin D3 and IL-10.

Study results and caveats: The authors noted considerable between-person heterogeneity in alloreactive memory CD8+ cells. Memory CD8+ T cells were the most oligoclonal; naive cells were highly diverse.

Method: immunoSEQ multiplex PCR; TCRdb's copy keeps in-frame clones and lacks some. The sample records approximately 10,000 clones, roughly 65% being singletons. Sorted subsets were CFSE-labeled and cultured less than 6 days with allogeneic dendritic cells. Germline V CDR1 and CDR2: SNHLY, FYNNEI. After removal of 4 bases from V and 5 bases from J, the junction contained 6 bases not matched to a gene. The CDR3 is 14 residues long. The TCR sequence derives from a human donor in good health. The V gene is TRBV2, the J gene TRBJ2-5, with 8 bases aligning to TRBD2. Sequences were obtained from naive CD4+ T cells from blood cultured with dendritic cells. The subset was: CD45RA+ naive T cells. This chain's CDR3 is CASSARAGVETQYF. In DNA form, the CDR3 reads TGTGCCAGCAGTGCTCGAGCGGGGGTGGAGACCCAGTACTTC.